Given below is one T cell receptor beta chain in context. Its matching antigen is unknown. The sample originates from a study of CD4+ T cells in melanoma. General study points: CD8+ T cell, macrophage and B cell function reportedly correlated with neoantigen-specific CD4+ T cells. Diverse differentiation states were reported for melanoma neoantigen-specific CD4+ T cells.

Deletions cut 2 bases from V and 5 bases from J, with 19 bases between. Germline assignment: CDR1 SGHAT and CDR2 FQNNGV. The CDR3 totals 16 residues. Clones were sequenced by immunoSEQ multiplex PCR, and TCRdb holds only the in-frame ones, with some missing. The sample holds about 54,000 clones; roughly three quarters are singletons and the top ten take roughly 4.4%. Sequenced material: tumor tissue. V is TRBV11-2 and J is TRBJ2-7, with D unclear. This TCR came from a human donor with melanoma. The CDR3 DNA reads TGTGCCAGCAGCTTATTCGCTGGGGAAAGATTCCACGAGCAGTACTTC. It specifies CASSLFAGERFHEQYF.